This TCR beta chain derives from a study of cytomegalovirus exposure and HLA in healthy donors. Study in general: Findings of an earlier analysis included roughly 120 million unique TCR beta sequences from 190 million or so T cells. Study results and limitations: There were a few CMV-associated chains whose specificity for CMV antigens was confirmed in vitro.

PCR involved 60 Vbeta and 13 Jbeta primers. Sequencing used immunoSEQ multiplex PCR; TCRdb keeps in-frame clones, though not all of them. The sample holds some 100,000 clones, more than 80% seen once. To note about this clone: Its target is not known.

V dropped 10 bases and J dropped 2; count of bases not matched to a gene: 12. The CDR3 contains 16 residues. The V gene's germline CDR1 is MDHEN and CDR2 SYDVKM. This receptor was obtained from a man under 40 in good health and CMV-seronegative. The specimen was PBMCs. The chain is built from TRBV28 and TRBJ2-3; TRBD2 aligns across 10 bases. In DNA form, the CDR3 reads TGTGCCACCTTCTTCGGGACTAGCGAACTCACAGATACGCAGTATTTT. Encoded protein: CATFFGTSELTDTQYF. Based on the CDR3 plus reference TRBV28 and TRBJ2-3, the full variable domain is DVKVTQSSRYLVKRTGEKVFLECVQDMDHENMFWYRQDPGLGLRLIYFSYDVKMKEKGDIPEGYSVSREKKERFSLILESASTNQTSMYLCATFFGTSELTDTQYFGPGTRLTVL.